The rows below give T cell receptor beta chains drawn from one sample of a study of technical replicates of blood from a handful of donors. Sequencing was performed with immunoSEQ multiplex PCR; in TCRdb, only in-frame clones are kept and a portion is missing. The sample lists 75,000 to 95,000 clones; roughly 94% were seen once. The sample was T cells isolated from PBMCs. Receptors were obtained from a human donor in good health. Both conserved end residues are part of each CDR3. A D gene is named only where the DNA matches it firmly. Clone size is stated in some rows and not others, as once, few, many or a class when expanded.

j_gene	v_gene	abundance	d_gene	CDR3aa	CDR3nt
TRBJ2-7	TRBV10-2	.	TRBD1	CASSERTGGHEQYF	TGCGCCAGCAGTGAGAGGACAGGGGGCCACGAGCAGTACTTC
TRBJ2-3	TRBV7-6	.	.	CASSLFLLRRDSTDTQYF	TGTGCCAGCAGCTTATTTCTGCTAAGGCGGGACAGCACAGATACGCAGTATTTT
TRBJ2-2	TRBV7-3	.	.	CASSSSSRNTGELFF	TGTGCCAGCAGCTCCTCTTCCAGGAACACCGGGGAGCTGTTTTTT
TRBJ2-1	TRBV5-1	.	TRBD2	CASSSAGGQSYNEQFF	TGCGCCAGCAGCTCAGCGGGAGGGCAATCCTACAATGAGCAGTTCTTC
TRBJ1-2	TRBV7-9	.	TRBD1	CASRGQAAFIGYTF	TGTGCCAGCAGGGGACAGGCTGCGTTCATCGGCTACACCTTC
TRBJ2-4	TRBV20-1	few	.	CSASVANIQYF	TGCAGTGCTAGTGTTGCGAACATTCAGTACTTC
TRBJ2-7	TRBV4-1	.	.	CASSQVAFEGEQYF	TGCGCCAGCAGCCAAGTGGCCTTCGAGGGCGAGCAGTACTTC
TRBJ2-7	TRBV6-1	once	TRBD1	CASRRDRVSDEQYF	TGTGCCAGCAGGCGGGACAGGGTTTCTGACGAGCAGTACTTC
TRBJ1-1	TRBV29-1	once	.	CSVAQNRVEENTEAFF	TGCAGCGTTGCCCAAAACAGGGTCGAGGAGAACACTGAAGCTTTCTTT
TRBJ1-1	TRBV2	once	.	CASSEDWGSEAFF	TGTGCCAGCAGTGAGGATTGGGGCTCTGAAGCTTTCTTT
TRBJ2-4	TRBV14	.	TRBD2	CASSQSVGLAGGLAKNIQYF	TGTGCCAGCAGCCAATCAGTGGGACTAGCGGGAGGCTTAGCCAAAAACATTCAGTACTTC
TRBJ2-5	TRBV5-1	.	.	CASSLAEFWAQETQYF	TGCGCCAGCAGCTTGGCAGAGTTCTGGGCCCAAGAGACCCAGTACTTC
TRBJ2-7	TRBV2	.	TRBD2	CASSVSPLAGGEQYF	TGTGCCAGCAGTGTTAGCCCACTAGCGGGAGGCGAGCAGTACTTC
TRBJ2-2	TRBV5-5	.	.	CASSPRGSGANTGELFF	TGTGCCAGCAGCCCCAGGGGTAGTGGGGCGAACACCGGGGAGCTGTTTTTT
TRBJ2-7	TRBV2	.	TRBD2	CASSGGITYEQYF	TGTGCCAGCAGCGGGGGGATCACCTACGAGCAGTACTTC